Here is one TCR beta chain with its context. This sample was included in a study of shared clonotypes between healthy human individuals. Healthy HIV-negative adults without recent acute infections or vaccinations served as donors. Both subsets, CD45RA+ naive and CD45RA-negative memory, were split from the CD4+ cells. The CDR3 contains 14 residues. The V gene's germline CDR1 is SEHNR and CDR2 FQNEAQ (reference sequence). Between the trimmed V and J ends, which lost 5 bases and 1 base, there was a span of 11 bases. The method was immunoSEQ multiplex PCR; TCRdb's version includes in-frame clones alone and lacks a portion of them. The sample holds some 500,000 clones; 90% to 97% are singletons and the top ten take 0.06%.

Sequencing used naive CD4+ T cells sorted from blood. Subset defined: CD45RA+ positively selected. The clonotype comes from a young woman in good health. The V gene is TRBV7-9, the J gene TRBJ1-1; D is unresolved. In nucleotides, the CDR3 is TGTGCCAGCAGCCATACAGAAAAGAACACTGAAGCTTTCTTT. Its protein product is CASSHTEKNTEAFF.